These T cell receptor beta chains were read from a single sample in a study of cytomegalovirus exposure and HLA in healthy donors. Only in-frame clones appear in the TCRdb table, and some are missing; sequencing was by immunoSEQ multiplex PCR. This sample has 200,000 to 250,000 clones, with over 65% found just once. The specimen sequenced was PBMCs. The receptors were sampled from a woman aged 18-29 years in good health and CMV-seronegative. CDR3s include the opening cysteine and the closing phenylalanine or tryptophan. D genes are given only for firm matches. A row's size may be missing; if present it is once, few, many or a size class.

TRBJ2-7	.	TRBD1	TRBV27	16	TGTGCCAGCAGCCGACGGACAGGGAGGAGTGGGTACGAGCAGTACTTC	CASSRRTGRSGYEQYF
TRBJ2-7	many	.	TRBV5-1	14	TGCGCCAGCAGCTTGGACAGGGAAGGATTCGAGCAGTACTTC	CASSLDREGFEQYF
TRBJ1-3	once	.	TRBV4-1	16	TGCGCCAGCAGCCAACCTCCCCGGGACAATAGGAACACCATATATTTT	CASSQPPRDNRNTIYF
TRBJ2-7	.	.	TRBV6-1	11	TGTGCCAGCAGTGAGGCCTACGAGCAGTACTTC	CASSEAYEQYF
TRBJ2-5	.	.	TRBV9	16	TGTGCCAGCAGCGTAGCTGAGAGACAGGAGCAAGAGACCCAGTACTTC	CASSVAERQEQETQYF
TRBJ2-2	.	.	TRBV2	15	TGTGCCAGCAGTGTCGAGGGAGATATCACCGGGGAGCTGTTTTTT	CASSVEGDITGELFF
TRBJ1-4	.	.	TRBV19	14	TGTGCCAGTAGTATTCAGGCAACTAATGAAAAACTGTTTTTT	CASSIQATNEKLFF
TRBJ2-2	.	TRBD1	TRBV19	15	TGTGCCAGTAGGAGGGACAGGGGGAACACCGGGGAGCTGTTTTTT	CASRRDRGNTGELFF
TRBJ1-1	.	.	TRBV5-1	15	TGCGCCAGCAGCTTGGAGAGCAGGGAGGCAACTGAAGCTTTCTTT	CASSLESREATEAFF
TRBJ1-2	.	TRBD1	TRBV6-5	14	TGTGCCAGCAGTCCCGGGACAGGGTTACATGGCTACACCTTC	CASSPGTGLHGYTF
TRBJ1-2	.	.	TRBV6-4	15	TGTGCCAGCAAACCAGGAGGACAGTCTAACTATGGCTACACCTTC	CASKPGGQSNYGYTF
TRBJ2-7	.	.	TRBV5-1	13	TGCGCCAGCAGCTGGGACACAACCTACGAGCAGTACTTC	CASSWDTTYEQYF
TRBJ1-4	.	TRBD1	TRBV25-1	14	TGTGCCAGCTCACAGGGGGCAACTAATGAAAAACTGTTTTTT	CASSQGATNEKLFF